Presented here are 27 T cell receptor beta chains from one specimen sequenced in a study of cytomegalovirus exposure and HLA in healthy donors. The PCR contained 60 Vbeta and 13 Jbeta primers. Here immunoSEQ multiplex PCR was the method, and the copy in TCRdb shows in-frame clones only, minus some. The sample contains some 160,000 clones, 84% of which appear only once. Material for sequencing was PBMCs. The receptors come from a man aged 45-65 years in good health and CMV-seropositive.

This clone was seen a few times. The chain joins TRBV10-1 to TRBJ1-3, with D hard to call. From germline, CDR1 is WNHNN and CDR2 SYGVQD (reference sequence). The germline V and J ends were trimmed by 6 bases and 0 bases, with 21 bases remaining between them. This CDR3 spans 18 amino acids. CDR3 sequence reads: CASRGSCVSRPSGNTIYF. The CDR3 DNA reads TGCGCCAGCAGGGGGAGTTGTGTATCCCGCCCCTCTGGAAACACCATATATTTT.

The J gene is TRBJ1-1, the V gene TRBV10-2; the match to TRBD1 covers 11 bases. There are 16 residues in the CDR3. With 3 bases clipped from V and 7 bases from J, the junction kept 10 bases outside the gene matches. Per germline, CDR1 WSHSY and CDR2 SAAADI. The CDR3 loop reads CASSEYPGTGGGEAFF. The DNA for the CDR3 is TGCGCCAGCAGTGAATACCCCGGGACAGGGGGAGGTGAAGCTTTCTTT.

The genes are TRBV6-1 and TRBJ1-3, with unresolved D. This CDR3 region has 14 residues. Trimming removed 3 bases from V and 2 bases from J, with 8 bases in between. Germline V lookup: CDR1 MNHNS, CDR2 SASEGT. The CDR3 DNA follows: TGTGCCAGCAGTGATCCGAGGCCTGGAAACACCATATATTTT. This codes for CASSDPRPGNTIYF.

This chain connects TRBV19 to TRBJ1-1; a weak D match, TRBD1 (6 bases). Germline V CDR1 and CDR2: LNHDA, SQIVND (reference sequence). Trimming cost V 11 bases and J 2 bases, with 9 bases left between them. The CDR3 covers 11 residues. CDR3 loop: CAGGANTEAFF. The CDR3 nucleotides are TGTGCCGGGGGGGCCAACACTGAAGCTTTCTTT.

A few counts support this clone. The V call is TRBV6-1, the J call TRBJ1-2; 8 bases line up with TRBD1. The junction had 17 bases not matched to a gene; V was cut back by 3 bases and J by 11 bases. Germline CDR1 is MNHNS and CDR2 is SASEGT. This CDR3 has 16 residues. CDR3 sequence reads: CASSDGQGWSLTTYTF. The CDR3 DNA reads TGTGCCAGCAGTGACGGACAGGGTTGGTCCCTTACTACTTACACCTTC.

The chain links TRBV5-4 to TRBJ2-6; 12 bases align to TRBD1. The V gene's germline CDR1 is SGHNT and CDR2 YYREEE (reference sequence). V lost 4 bases, J lost 4 bases, and 9 bases stayed unmatched. The CDR3 contains 18 residues. For the CDR3, the DNA is TGTGCCAGCAGCACGACGGGACAGGGGGCGCGGGGGGCCAACGTCCTGACTTTC. This codes for CASSTTGQGARGANVLTF.

This chain links TRBV7-9 with TRBJ2-7; TRBD2 agrees at 8 bases. Trimming took 4 bases from V and 0 from J; bases not matched to a gene: 5. Germline V gives CDR1 SEHNR, CDR2 FQNEAQ (reference sequence). This CDR3 spans 15 amino acids. The CDR3 here is CASSSGGRNSYEQYF. CDR3 coding DNA: TGTGCCAGCAGCTCGGGAGGGCGCAACTCCTACGAGCAGTACTTC.

The chain joins TRBV9 to TRBJ1-5; a weak D match, TRBD1 (6 bases). Between the trimmed V and J ends, which lost 5 bases and 2 bases, there was a span of 14 bases. The CDR3 totals 15 residues. The germline CDR1 and CDR2 sequences are SGDLS and YYNGEE. CDR3 sequence reads: CASSAGGGGNQPQHF. CDR3 DNA: TGTGCCAGCAGTGCAGGAGGGGGGGGCAATCAGCCCCAGCATTTT.

A single count supports this clone. The V gene is TRBV7-2, the J gene TRBJ2-2; 13 positions agree with TRBD2. The CDR3 runs 15 residues. Unmatched junction bases numbered 1, after V lost 3 bases and J lost 6 bases. Per the germline V gene, CDR1 is SGHTA and CDR2 is FQGNSA. The CDR3 DNA follows: TGTGCCAGCAGCTTGGGACTAGCGGGGCCCGGGGAGCTGTTTTTT. Protein sequence: CASSLGLAGPGELFF.

CDR3 protein: CASSLGGRGGTNEKLFF. As DNA, the CDR3 is TGTGCCAGCAGCTTAGGTGGCAGGGGTGGCACTAATGAAAAACTGTTTTTT. The chain combines TRBV11-2 with TRBJ1-4; D perhaps matches TRBD1 (6 bases). CDR1 is SGHAT, CDR2 FQNNGV, per germline. The CDR3 extends over 17 amino acids. V lost 1 base, J lost 2 bases, and 14 bases lay in between.

The chain recombines TRBV4-2 with TRBJ2-7; 7 bases fit TRBD2. The J segment lost 0 bases and the V segment lost 3 bases, leaving 11 bases of the junction unmatched. The CDR3 runs to 17 residues. Germline values: CDR1 LGHNA, CDR2 YNFKEQ. The DNA for the CDR3 is TGTGCCAGCAGCCAGTTCCAAGGCGGGGGATCCTCCTACGAGCAGTACTTC. Residues: CASSQFQGGGSSYEQYF.

The V and J genes are TRBV19 and TRBJ1-1; 7 bases fit TRBD1. This CDR3 is built from 15 residues. Germline assignment: CDR1 LNHDA and CDR2 SQIVND (reference sequence). The CDR3 is CASSGGGVVNTEAFF. CDR3 nucleotide sequence: TGTGCTTCAAGTGGAGGGGGCGTTGTGAACACTGAAGCTTTCTTT.

This chain links TRBV4-1 with TRBJ2-5, with TRBD1 as a possible D gene (6 bases). Between the trimmed V and J ends, which lost 4 bases and 4 bases, there was a span of 16 bases. The CDR3 totals 15 residues. Germline V lookup: CDR1 MGHRA, CDR2 YSYEKL. DNA of the CDR3: TGCGCCAGCAGCCGGCCGGACAGTCGAGTAGAGACCCAGTACTTC. Translating it yields CASSRPDSRVETQYF.

The rearrangement joins TRBV12-5 to TRBJ2-1; 10 nucleotides match TRBD2. The CDR3 contains 16 residues. Per the germline V gene, CDR1 is LGHNT and CDR2 is FRNRAP. V shed 6 bases and J 7 bases; nucleotides not matched to a gene: 12. The CDR3 DNA is TGTGCTAGTGGCCCGCCCCAGAGCGGGAGGGGTAATGAGCAGTTCTTC. As protein: CASGPPQSGRGNEQFF.

The chain recombines TRBV19 with TRBJ1-5; D not resolved. Germline lookup yields CDR1 LNHDA and CDR2 SQIVND (reference sequence). The CDR3 has 14 amino acids. The V end lost 5 bases, the J end lost 6 bases, and 14 bases lay between the germline ends. For the CDR3, the DNA is TGTGCCAGTAGTCCACGGGCGGGAGGTCAGCCCCAGCATTTT. This translates into CASSPRAGGQPQHF.

This clone was observed a single time. The chain uses TRBV6-5 and TRBJ1-2; 8 nucleotides align to TRBD1. The CDR3 is 15 amino acids. Germline V CDR1 and CDR2: MNHEY, SVGAGI. The junction had 8 bases not matched to a gene; V was cut back by 5 bases and J by 3 bases. CDR3 bases: TGTGCCAGCAGTCCGGACAGGGCTCCTTACTATGGCTACACCTTC. Residues: CASSPDRAPYYGYTF.

The chain uses TRBV10-2 and TRBJ2-4, with 7 bases lining up with TRBD2. The V segment lost 6 bases and the J segment 2 bases; nucleotides outside the gene matches: 13. Per the germline V gene, CDR1 is WSHSY and CDR2 is SAAADI. The length of the CDR3 is 17 residues. This chain's CDR3 is CASRAGVGGLPKNIQYF. The CDR3 bases are TGCGCCAGCAGGGCGGGAGTGGGGGGACTACCCAAAAACATTCAGTACTTC.

The rearrangement links TRBV5-4 to TRBJ2-1, with D possibly TRBD2 on 5 matching bases. Germline CDR1 and CDR2: SGHNT and YYREEE (reference sequence). The CDR3 runs to 15 residues. Trimming shortened V by 0 bases and J by 0 bases, and 7 bases separated the two germline ends. This CDR3 reads CASSLARGSYNEQFF. CDR3 bases: TGTGCCAGCAGCTTGGCTCGGGGCTCCTACAATGAGCAGTTCTTC.

This chain connects TRBV30 to TRBJ2-1; 10 bases line up with TRBD2. This CDR3 contains 16 residues. Trimming at V came to 1 base and at J to 4 bases, leaving 7 bases not matched to a gene. Germline CDR1 reads GTSNPN; CDR2 reads SVGIG (reference sequence). The CDR3 DNA is TGTGCCTGGAGTGGAACCGGGACTAGCGTTTACAATGAGCAGTTCTTC. It specifies CAWSGTGTSVYNEQFF.

This sequence joins TRBV27 and TRBJ2-3, with TRBD2 matching over 7 bases. Trimming cost V 8 bases and J 4 bases; bases outside gene matches: 6. This CDR3 has 13 amino acids. Germline CDR1 MNHEY, CDR2 SMNVEV (reference sequence). The CDR3 region is CASWGGLADTQYF. CDR3 sequence (DNA): TGTGCCAGCTGGGGGGGTTTGGCAGATACGCAGTATTTT.

The rearrangement joins TRBV2 to TRBJ2-2, with D perhaps matching TRBD2 (5 bases). V lost 6 bases, J lost 3 bases, and 11 bases lay in between. CDR1 is SNHLY, CDR2 FYNNEI, per germline. The CDR3 spans 14 residues. CDR3 in amino acids: CASRDSEDTGELFF. The CDR3, as DNA: TGTGCCAGCAGGGATAGCGAGGACACCGGGGAGCTGTTTTTT.

This clone was counted a few times. The rearrangement uses TRBV5-4 and TRBJ2-5, with D unresolved. Per the germline V gene, CDR1 is SGHNT and CDR2 is YYREEE (reference sequence). V gave up 4 bases and J gave up 2 bases, with 12 bases separating them. CDR3 length: 14 residues. The CDR3: CASSLTGKQETQYF. The CDR3 nucleotides are TGTGCCAGCAGCCTAACCGGTAAACAAGAGACCCAGTACTTC.

The sample holds a few counts of this clone. The chain is built from TRBV18 and TRBJ2-1, with 13 bases identical to TRBD2. The CDR3 consists of 16 residues. The germline V gene has CDR1 KGHSH and CDR2 LQKENI. Trimming at V came to 3 bases and at J to 6 bases, leaving 5 bases not matched to a gene. CDR3 DNA sequence: TGTGCCAGCTCACCTCGGACTAGCGGGAGCAGCAATGAGCAGTTCTTC. It codes for CASSPRTSGSSNEQFF.

The chain has TRBV18 and TRBJ2-5; 9 bases are shared with TRBD1. Trimming at V came to 3 bases and at J to 3 bases, leaving 5 bases not matched to a gene. The CDR3 loop spans 15 amino acids. Germline V gene lookup returns CDR1 KGHSH and CDR2 LQKENI. This CDR3 reads CASSPTGTGKETQYF. In DNA, the CDR3 is TGTGCCAGCTCACCCACCGGGACAGGGAAAGAGACCCAGTACTTC.

The chain uses TRBV30 and TRBJ2-7; the D is unclear. CDR1 is GTSNPN and CDR2 is SVGIG in the germline V gene (reference sequence). The CDR3 extends over 10 amino acids. The V end lost 4 bases, the J end lost 6 bases, and 7 bases lay between the germline ends. In DNA form, the CDR3 reads TGTGCCTGGAAACGGAGCGAGCAGTACTTC. Translated: CAWKRSEQYF.

The CDR3: CASKITGDYEQYV. The CDR3 DNA reads as TGTGCCAGCAAGATTACCGGGGACTACGAGCAGTACGTC. The chain is built from TRBV11-2 and TRBJ2-7; D may be TRBD2 (5 bases). Germline V lookup: CDR1 SGHAT, CDR2 FQNNGV. Between the trimmed V and J ends, which lost 7 bases and 3 bases, there was a span of 13 bases. The CDR3 is 13 amino acids.

With respect to this clone: One end of the junction fails to match germline, which may point to a read error. The V gene is TRBV6-5, the J gene TRBJ2-3; TRBD2 agrees at 7 bases. Germline-derived CDR1 and CDR2 are MNHEY and SVGAGI. This CDR3 has 12 residues. CDR3 protein: CASSSTRTSPFF. CDR3 coding DNA: TGTGCCAGCAGTTCCACTAGGACTAGTCCGTTTTTT.